Listed here are 12 T cell receptor beta chains from one sample, sequenced in a study of cytomegalovirus exposure and HLA in healthy donors. Libraries were prepared by immunoSEQ multiplex PCR; TCRdb keeps only in-frame clonotypes and omits some of them. The data show 190,000 or so clones, more than 65% seen once. Sequences were obtained from PBMCs. All receptors come from a young woman in good health and CMV-seropositive.

The J gene is TRBJ1-4, the V gene TRBV29-1, with D perhaps matching TRBD1 (5 bases). The V gene's germline CDR1 is SQVTM and CDR2 ANQGSEA. V lost 6 bases and J lost 5, with 7 bases in between. CDR3 length equals 11 residues. The CDR3 region has the DNA TGCAGCGTGGGGCTGAATGAAAAACTGTTTTTT. Translation gives CSVGLNEKLFF.

The chain's CDR3 is CASSGGTGGNYGYTF. CDR3 DNA sequence: TGTGCCAGCAGTGGGGGAACAGGGGGCAACTATGGCTACACCTTC. The chain joins TRBV6-1 to TRBJ1-2; 9 positions agree with TRBD1. The germline CDR1 and CDR2 sequences are MNHNS and SASEGT. The ends lost 4 bases at V and 2 bases at J; junction bases unmatched: 5. The CDR3 runs 15 residues.

This chain uses TRBV2 with TRBJ1-1; possible D gene TRBD1, 6 bases. Germline V gene lookup returns CDR1 SNHLY and CDR2 FYNNEI. V shed 4 bases and J shed 6 bases, with 18 bases lying between them. The CDR3 extends over 15 amino acids. The CDR3 DNA sequence: TGTGCCAGCAGTGTCGGGGGGGCAAAGGGCGCTGAAGCTTTCTTT. Translating gives CASSVGGAKGAEAFF. The full variable domain, completed using reference TRBV2 and TRBJ1-1, is EPEVTQTPSHQVTQMGQEVILRCVPISNHLYFYWYRQILGQKVEFLVSFYNNEISEKSEIFDDQFSVERPDGSNFTLKIRSTKLEDSAMYFCASSVGGAKGAEAFFGQGTRLTVV.

The chain is built from TRBV10-3 and TRBJ1-3; D is unclear. Germline V lookup: CDR1 ENHRY, CDR2 SYGVKD. The CDR3 is 15 amino acids. V shed 10 bases and J shed 0 bases, with 16 bases lying between them. CDR3 sequence: CATLQPTPSGNTIYF. CDR3 sequence (DNA): TGTGCCACCCTACAGCCCACACCCTCTGGAAACACCATATATTTT.

The chain is built from TRBV6-5 and TRBJ1-2; D is perhaps TRBD1 (6 bases). The CDR3 sequence is 14 residues long. The ends were cut back, 6 bases at V and 6 bases at J, with 17 bases in the middle. Germline values: CDR1 MNHEY, CDR2 SVGAGI. Written as DNA, the CDR3 is TGTGCCAGCAGCCCCGGACAGAGGTTTAATGGCTACACCTTC. This sequence encodes CASSPGQRFNGYTF.

The V gene is TRBV6-5, the J gene TRBJ2-1, with D maybe TRBD2 (6 bases). CDR1 and CDR2 (germline): MNHEY, SVGAGI. This CDR3 is built from 12 residues. Trimming removed 5 bases at V and 7 bases at J, with 9 bases between. The CDR3 DNA sequence: TGTGCCAGCAGTATGGGGGGAAATGAGCAGTTCTTC. Encoded protein: CASSMGGNEQFF.

V gene TRBV13 combines with J gene TRBJ2-7; TRBD1 agrees at 12 bases. There are 18 residues in the CDR3. Germline V CDR1 and CDR2: PRHDT, FYEKMQ (reference sequence). With V trimmed by 0 bases and J by 5 bases, 11 bases remained unmatched. CDR3 bases: TGTGCCAGCAGCTTAGGCTGGGGGAGTGGGACAGGGGGCAACGAGCAGTACTTC. Protein: CASSLGWGSGTGGNEQYF.

This chain joins TRBV6-1 and TRBJ1-2, with 7 bases identical to TRBD1. The V segment lost 0 bases and the J segment 4 bases; nucleotides outside the gene matches: 8. This CDR3 comprises 16 residues. Germline assignment: CDR1 MNHNS and CDR2 SASEGT. The CDR3 sequence: CASSEAPGGNSYGYTF. In DNA form, the CDR3 reads TGTGCCAGCAGTGAAGCGCCAGGGGGTAATAGCTATGGCTACACCTTC.

The CDR3 nucleotides are TGTGCCAGCAGGGGACTAGCGGGGGGCACAGATACGCAGTATTTT. Its translation is CASRGLAGGTDTQYF. The rearrangement uses TRBV2 and TRBJ2-3, with 14 bases identical to TRBD2. The junction had 0 bases not matched to a gene; V was cut back by 6 bases and J by 1 base. Germline V gene data show CDR1 as SNHLY and CDR2 as FYNNEI. The CDR3 loop spans 15 amino acids.

This clone has a handful of counts. In DNA, the CDR3 is TGTGCCAGCAGCTTGGGAGCCTACGAGCAGTACTTC. Amino acid sequence: CASSLGAYEQYF. The chain employs TRBV5-6 and TRBJ2-7; D gene unclear. The germline gives CDR1 SGHDT, CDR2 YYEEEE. V was shortened by 0 bases and J by 2 bases, with 3 bases between the two germline ends. The CDR3 covers 12 residues.

V is TRBV5-4 and J is TRBJ1-2, with TRBD1 matching over 8 bases. V trimming: 6 bases; J trimming: 4 bases; junction bases outside the gene matches: 14. The CDR3 is 16 amino acids. Germline assignment: CDR1 SGHNT and CDR2 YYREEE (reference sequence). The CDR3 DNA reads as TGTGCCAGCAACCAATGGGGCAGGGGGCGCCTCTATGGCTACACCTTC. It translates to CASNQWGRGRLYGYTF. The entire variable domain, with the rest obtained from reference TRBV5-4 and TRBJ1-2, is as follows: ETGVTQSPTHLIKTRGQQVTLRCSSQSGHNTVSWYQQALGQGPQFIFQYYREEENGRGNFPPRFSGLQFPNYSSELNVNALELDDSALYLCASNQWGRGRLYGYTFGSGTRLTVV.

The chain joins TRBV6-5 to TRBJ2-5; 8 bases are shared with TRBD1. Trimming removed 7 bases from V and 2 bases from J; junction bases left unmatched: 9. Germline assignment: CDR1 MNHEY and CDR2 SVGAGI. The CDR3 extends over 15 amino acids. The CDR3 loop reads CASKPPGTGQETQYF. DNA of the CDR3: TGTGCCAGCAAACCCCCTGGGACAGGACAAGAGACCCAGTACTTC.